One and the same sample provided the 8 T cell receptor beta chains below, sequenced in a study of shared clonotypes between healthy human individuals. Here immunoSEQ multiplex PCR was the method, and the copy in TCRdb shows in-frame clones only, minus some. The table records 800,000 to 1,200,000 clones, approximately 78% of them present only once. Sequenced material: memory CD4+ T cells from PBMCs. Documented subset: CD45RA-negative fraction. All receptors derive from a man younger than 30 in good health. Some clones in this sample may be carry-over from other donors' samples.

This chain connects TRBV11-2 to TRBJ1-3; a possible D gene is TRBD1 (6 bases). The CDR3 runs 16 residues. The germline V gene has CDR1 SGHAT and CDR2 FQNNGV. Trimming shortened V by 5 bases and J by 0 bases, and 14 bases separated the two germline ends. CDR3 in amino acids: CASSRPGTISGNTIYF. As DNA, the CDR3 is TGTGCCAGCAGCCGTCCCGGGACAATCTCTGGAAACACCATATATTTT. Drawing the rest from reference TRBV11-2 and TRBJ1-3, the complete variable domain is EAGVAQSPRYKIIEKRQSVAFWCNPISGHATLYWYQQILGQGPKLLIQFQNNGVVDDSQLPKDRFSAERLKGVDSTLKIQPAKLEDSAVYLCASSRPGTISGNTIYFGEGSWLTVV.

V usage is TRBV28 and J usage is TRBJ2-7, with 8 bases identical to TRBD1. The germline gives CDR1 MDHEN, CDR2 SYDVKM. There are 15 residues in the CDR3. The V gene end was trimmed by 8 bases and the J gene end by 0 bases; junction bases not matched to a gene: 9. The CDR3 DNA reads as TGTGCCAGCGGGAAGGACAGGGCCGACTCCTACGAGCAGTACTTC. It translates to CASGKDRADSYEQYF.

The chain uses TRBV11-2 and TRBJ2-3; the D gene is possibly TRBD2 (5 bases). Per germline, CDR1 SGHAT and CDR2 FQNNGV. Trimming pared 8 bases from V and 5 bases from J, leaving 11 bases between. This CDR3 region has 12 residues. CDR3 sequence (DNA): TGTGCCAGCCTTCAGGCGGGAGATACGCAGTATTTT. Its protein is CASLQAGDTQYF.

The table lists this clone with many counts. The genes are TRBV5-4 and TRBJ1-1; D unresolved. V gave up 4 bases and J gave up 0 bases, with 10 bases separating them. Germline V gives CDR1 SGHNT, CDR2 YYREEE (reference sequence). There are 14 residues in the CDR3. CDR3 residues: CASSPMTLNTEAFF. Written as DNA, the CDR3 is TGTGCCAGCAGCCCGATGACTTTGAACACTGAAGCTTTCTTT.

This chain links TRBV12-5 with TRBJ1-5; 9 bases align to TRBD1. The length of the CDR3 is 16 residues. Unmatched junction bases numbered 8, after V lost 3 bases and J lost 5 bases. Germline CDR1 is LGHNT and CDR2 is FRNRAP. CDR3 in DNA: TGTGCTAGTGGTTTAGCCGCGGGACAGGGTGATCAGCCCCAGCATTTT. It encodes CASGLAAGQGDQPQHF.

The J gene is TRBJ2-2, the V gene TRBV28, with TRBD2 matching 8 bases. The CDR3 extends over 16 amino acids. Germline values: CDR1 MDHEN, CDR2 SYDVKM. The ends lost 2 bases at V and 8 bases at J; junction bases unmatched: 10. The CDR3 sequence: CASSLRPTGGEGELFF. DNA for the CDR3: TGTGCCAGCAGTTTAAGGCCCACCGGGGGGGAAGGGGAGCTGTTTTTT.

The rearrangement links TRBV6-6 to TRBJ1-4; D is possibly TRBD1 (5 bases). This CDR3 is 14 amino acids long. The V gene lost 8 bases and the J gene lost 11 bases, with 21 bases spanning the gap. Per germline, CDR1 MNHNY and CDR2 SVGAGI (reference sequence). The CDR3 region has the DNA TGTGCCAGCGGCGTCGGGGGTTCTTGGGCGAAACTGTTTTTT. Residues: CASGVGGSWAKLFF.

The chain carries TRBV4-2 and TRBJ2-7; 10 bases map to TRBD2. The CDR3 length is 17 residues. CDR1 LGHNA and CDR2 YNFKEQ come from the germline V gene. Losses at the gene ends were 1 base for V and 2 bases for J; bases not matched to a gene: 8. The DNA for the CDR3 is TGTGCCAGCAGCCAAGCCGCGAGGACTAGCGGAACCTACGAGCAGTACTTC. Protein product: CASSQAARTSGTYEQYF.